This T cell receptor (beta chain) was profiled in a study of T cells after yellow fever vaccination. General study points: Peaking on day 5 versus 15, the secondary response was faster but weaker. Post-booster repertoires contained most primary-vaccination clones again (roughly 97% CD4, around 88% CD8).

Comment on this clonotype: Its antigen is currently unknown.

Template switching by 5'RACE produced TCR cDNA, adding a universal primer site and UMIs. TCRdb fed the 5' RACE reads into MiXCR, producing one record per CDR3 protein. The data show more than 250,000 distinct CDR3 sequences, 6.8% seen once. CDR1 SGDLS and CDR2 YYNGEE come from the germline V gene. V gave up 4 bases and J gave up 1 base; unmatched junction bases: 14. The CDR3 is made up of 18 amino acids. The starting material was PBMCs, obtained approximately 47 days after the first yellow fever vaccination. V is TRBV9 and J is TRBJ2-1; 7 positions match TRBD1. The receptor was isolated from a man aged 18-30 years who received the YFV17D yellow fever vaccine. CDR3 amino acids: CASSPRGRTGASYNEQFF. For the CDR3, the DNA is TGTGCCAGCAGCCCTAGAGGACGTACAGGGGCTTCCTACAATGAGCAGTTCTTC.